The rows below give T cell receptor beta chains drawn from one sample of a study of T cell changes during pregnancy in multiple sclerosis. Measured with immunoSEQ multiplex PCR; TCRdb has only the in-frame clones, and not every one. This sample has some 110,000 clones, with about 90% found just once. The sample consisted of peripheral blood, taken before pregnancy. These receptors came from a female donor with multiple sclerosis, enrolled in a pregnancy study. CDR3s include the opening cysteine and the closing phenylalanine or tryptophan. A D gene is named only where the DNA matches it firmly. Expanded clones get a size class; other rows say once, few or many, or leave the size out.

v_call: TRBV6-6; j_call: TRBJ2-7; clone_size: .; cdr3_length: 14; d_call: .; cdr3_nt: TGTGCCAGCAGTAAGGGACATCTTAACTACGAGCAGTACTTC; cdr3_aa: CASSKGHLNYEQYF
v_call: TRBV19; j_call: TRBJ1-6; clone_size: .; cdr3_length: 14; d_call: .; cdr3_nt: TGTGCCAGTAGGGCGGGCCCTCTGAATTCACCCCTCCACTTT; cdr3_aa: CASRAGPLNSPLHF
v_call: TRBV29-1; j_call: TRBJ2-1; clone_size: .; cdr3_length: 13; d_call: .; cdr3_nt: TGCAGCGTTGAACGGCTAGCTTCTAATGAGCAGTTCTTC; cdr3_aa: CSVERLASNEQFF
v_call: TRBV14; j_call: TRBJ2-1; clone_size: .; cdr3_length: 16; d_call: .; cdr3_nt: TGTGCCAGCAGCCAAGGTTACGGGAGCTCCTACAATGAGCAGTTCTTC; cdr3_aa: CASSQGYGSSYNEQFF
v_call: TRBV25-1; j_call: TRBJ1-3; clone_size: .; cdr3_length: 15; d_call: .; cdr3_nt: TGTACCAGCAGTTTGGGGGGAAATTCAGGAAACACCATATATTTT; cdr3_aa: CTSSLGGNSGNTIYF
v_call: TRBV28; j_call: TRBJ2-7; clone_size: .; cdr3_length: 14; d_call: .; cdr3_nt: TGTGCCAGCAGAGGGGCAGGGTCATCCTACGAGCAGTACTTC; cdr3_aa: CASRGAGSSYEQYF
v_call: TRBV2; j_call: TRBJ1-1; clone_size: .; cdr3_length: 14; d_call: .; cdr3_nt: TGTGCCAGCAGTGAGGGGGGCGGGAGCACTGAAGCTTTCTTT; cdr3_aa: CASSEGGGSTEAFF
v_call: TRBV27; j_call: TRBJ1-1; clone_size: .; cdr3_length: 15; d_call: TRBD1; cdr3_nt: TGTGCCAGCAGTCCAGGACAGGGGAGGAACACTGAAGCTTTCTTT; cdr3_aa: CASSPGQGRNTEAFF
v_call: TRBV9; j_call: TRBJ2-1; clone_size: .; cdr3_length: 15; d_call: TRBD2; cdr3_nt: TGTGCCAGCAGCGTAGGCCTAGCGGGGGTCAATGAGCAGTTCTTC; cdr3_aa: CASSVGLAGVNEQFF
v_call: TRBV5-1; j_call: TRBJ2-1; clone_size: .; cdr3_length: 18; d_call: TRBD1; cdr3_nt: TGCGCCAGCAGCTTGGCCTTCCCAGGGGGCGCCTCGTTCGATGAGCAGTTCTTC; cdr3_aa: CASSLAFPGGASFDEQFF
v_call: TRBV6-5; j_call: TRBJ1-5; clone_size: .; cdr3_length: 15; d_call: TRBD1; cdr3_nt: TGTGCCAGCACCCCCACAGGGGGTGGCAATCAGCCCCAGCATTTT; cdr3_aa: CASTPTGGGNQPQHF
v_call: TRBV4-3; j_call: TRBJ2-2; clone_size: .; cdr3_length: 15; d_call: TRBD1; cdr3_nt: TGCGCCAGCAGCCAAGAAGGGGGACAGGCTGGAAAAGTGTTTTTT; cdr3_aa: CASSQEGGQAGKVFF
v_call: TRBV28; j_call: TRBJ1-1; clone_size: .; cdr3_length: 19; d_call: TRBD1; cdr3_nt: TGTGCCAGCGATTTAAGTAAGAGGGACAGAAAAATTTGGGGGGCTGAAGCTTTCTTT; cdr3_aa: CASDLSKRDRKIWGAEAFF
v_call: TRBV30; j_call: TRBJ2-5; clone_size: .; cdr3_length: 14; d_call: TRBD1; cdr3_nt: TGTGCCGGGCGGGACAGGGAGAACCAAGAGACCCAGTACTTC; cdr3_aa: CAGRDRENQETQYF
v_call: TRBV29-1; j_call: TRBJ2-7; clone_size: .; cdr3_length: 15; d_call: TRBD2; cdr3_nt: TGCAGCGTTCCAGGGGGGACTAGCGGGGGGCTGGAGCAGTACTTC; cdr3_aa: CSVPGGTSGGLEQYF
v_call: TRBV7-2; j_call: TRBJ1-6; clone_size: .; cdr3_length: 15; d_call: .; cdr3_nt: TGTGCCAGCAGCTTAGCTGTGGTAGAAAGATCACCCCTCCACTTT; cdr3_aa: CASSLAVVERSPLHF
v_call: TRBV27; j_call: TRBJ2-7; clone_size: .; cdr3_length: 15; d_call: TRBD2; cdr3_nt: TGTGCCAGCAGTTTGGAGGTAGCGGGAAACGACGAGCAGTACTTC; cdr3_aa: CASSLEVAGNDEQYF
v_call: TRBV19; j_call: TRBJ2-1; clone_size: .; cdr3_length: 16; d_call: .; cdr3_nt: TGTGCCAGTAGTATCAAGGGGCAGCCGGGCGGTAATGAGCAGTTCTTC; cdr3_aa: CASSIKGQPGGNEQFF
v_call: TRBV27; j_call: TRBJ2-2; clone_size: .; cdr3_length: 13; d_call: .; cdr3_nt: TGTGCCAGCACCGGGAGACACACCGGGGAGCTGTTTTTT; cdr3_aa: CASTGRHTGELFF
v_call: TRBV11-2; j_call: TRBJ2-2; clone_size: .; cdr3_length: 15; d_call: .; cdr3_nt: TGTGCCAGCAGCCCGACAGGATCGAACACCGGGGAGCTGTTTTTT; cdr3_aa: CASSPTGSNTGELFF
v_call: TRBV4-1; j_call: TRBJ2-3; clone_size: .; cdr3_length: 15; d_call: TRBD2; cdr3_nt: TGCGCCAGCAGCCCCGAAGCGGGAGGGTCAGATACGCAGTATTTT; cdr3_aa: CASSPEAGGSDTQYF
v_call: TRBV9; j_call: TRBJ2-1; clone_size: .; cdr3_length: 13; d_call: .; cdr3_nt: TGTGCCAGCAGCCCCGGACTTTACAATGAGCAGTTCTTC; cdr3_aa: CASSPGLYNEQFF
v_call: TRBV30; j_call: TRBJ1-1; clone_size: few; cdr3_length: 13; d_call: .; cdr3_nt: .; cdr3_aa: CAWSVLVFTEAFF
v_call: TRBV28; j_call: TRBJ2-7; clone_size: .; cdr3_length: 13; d_call: .; cdr3_nt: TGTGCCAGCAGTCTAGGGAGCTCCTACGAGCAGTACTTC; cdr3_aa: CASSLGSSYEQYF
v_call: TRBV6-5; j_call: TRBJ1-4; clone_size: .; cdr3_length: 15; d_call: TRBD1; cdr3_nt: TGTGCCAGCAGTCCCGGGACAGGGGGACATGAAAAACTGTTTTTT; cdr3_aa: CASSPGTGGHEKLFF
v_call: TRBV6-1; j_call: TRBJ2-5; clone_size: .; cdr3_length: 14; d_call: .; cdr3_nt: TGTGCCAGCAGTGTGGGGGGAATCCAAGAGACCCAGTACTTC; cdr3_aa: CASSVGGIQETQYF
v_call: TRBV9; j_call: TRBJ1-4; clone_size: .; cdr3_length: 19; d_call: TRBD1; cdr3_nt: TGTGCCAGCAGCCCACATTTGGGTGTTACAGGGGCTGATAATGAAAAACTGTTTTTT; cdr3_aa: CASSPHLGVTGADNEKLFF
v_call: TRBV30; j_call: TRBJ2-7; clone_size: once; cdr3_length: 14; d_call: .; cdr3_nt: TGTGCCTGGACCCCGAGTGGTCACTCCTACGAGCAGTACTTC; cdr3_aa: CAWTPSGHSYEQYF
v_call: TRBV5-6; j_call: TRBJ2-7; clone_size: once; cdr3_length: 13; d_call: TRBD1; cdr3_nt: TGTGCCAGCAGCCTGGACAGGGCGTACGAGCAGTACTTC; cdr3_aa: CASSLDRAYEQYF
v_call: TRBV6-5; j_call: TRBJ2-7; clone_size: .; cdr3_length: 14; d_call: TRBD2; cdr3_nt: TGTGCCAGCAGCCTAGCTTCTAGCGGCTACGAGCAGTACTTC; cdr3_aa: CASSLASSGYEQYF
v_call: TRBV4-2; j_call: TRBJ2-1; clone_size: .; cdr3_length: 21; d_call: TRBD2; cdr3_nt: TGTGCCAGCAGCCAAGCCTCCACGACGGGGCTTAGCGGGAGCTCCTACAATGAGCAGTTCTTC; cdr3_aa: CASSQASTTGLSGSSYNEQFF
v_call: TRBV9; j_call: TRBJ2-1; clone_size: .; cdr3_length: 20; d_call: TRBD2; cdr3_nt: TGTGCCAGCAGCGTAGGACAGCGGGGGGGCCCCCTCAGCTCCTACAATGAGCAGTTCTTC; cdr3_aa: CASSVGQRGGPLSSYNEQFF
v_call: TRBV4-2; j_call: TRBJ2-5; clone_size: .; cdr3_length: 14; d_call: TRBD1; cdr3_nt: TGTGCCAGCAGCCCGGGGACAGGGGGTGAGACCCAGTACTTC; cdr3_aa: CASSPGTGGETQYF
v_call: TRBV5-1; j_call: TRBJ2-7; clone_size: .; cdr3_length: 14; d_call: .; cdr3_nt: TGCGCCAGCAGCTTAGATCAGGGAACGGGCGAGCAGTACTTC; cdr3_aa: CASSLDQGTGEQYF
v_call: TRBV9; j_call: TRBJ2-7; clone_size: .; cdr3_length: 15; d_call: .; cdr3_nt: TGTGCCAGCAGCGTAGGTCCCCTGAGCTCCTACGAGCAGTACTTC; cdr3_aa: CASSVGPLSSYEQYF
v_call: TRBV19; j_call: TRBJ1-2; clone_size: once; cdr3_length: 14; d_call: TRBD1; cdr3_nt: TGTGCCAGTAGTACGCAAAGGGGGGACAGAGGCTACACCTTC; cdr3_aa: CASSTQRGDRGYTF
v_call: TRBV11-2; j_call: TRBJ1-6; clone_size: .; cdr3_length: 18; d_call: TRBD1; cdr3_nt: TGTGCCAGCAGCTTAGGACGTTATCGACAGGGTGGAAATTCACCCCTCCACTTT; cdr3_aa: CASSLGRYRQGGNSPLHF
v_call: TRBV5-6; j_call: TRBJ2-7; clone_size: .; cdr3_length: 14; d_call: .; cdr3_nt: TGTGCCAGCAGCTTCTCTGGGCTCCCCTACGAGCAGTACTTC; cdr3_aa: CASSFSGLPYEQYF
v_call: TRBV9; j_call: TRBJ2-2; clone_size: once; cdr3_length: 16; d_call: TRBD2; cdr3_nt: TGTGCCAGCAGCGTAGGGAGTAGCGGGATAATCGGGGAGCTGTTTTTT; cdr3_aa: CASSVGSSGIIGELFF
v_call: TRBV7-6; j_call: TRBJ1-4; clone_size: .; cdr3_length: 15; d_call: TRBD1; cdr3_nt: TGTGCCAGCAGCTTAGAGACAGGGGCGGCCCAAAAACTGTTTTTT; cdr3_aa: CASSLETGAAQKLFF
v_call: TRBV7-2; j_call: TRBJ2-1; clone_size: .; cdr3_length: 17; d_call: TRBD2; cdr3_nt: TGTGCCAGCAGCTTGGGGGGACTAGCGGGGAGTTTTCTTGAGCAGTTCTTC; cdr3_aa: CASSLGGLAGSFLEQFF
v_call: TRBV7-2; j_call: TRBJ2-1; clone_size: .; cdr3_length: 15; d_call: TRBD2; cdr3_nt: TGTGCCAGCAGCATTGCTAGCGGAACCTACAATGAGCAGTTCTTC; cdr3_aa: CASSIASGTYNEQFF
v_call: TRBV11-3; j_call: TRBJ1-3; clone_size: .; cdr3_length: 15; d_call: TRBD1; cdr3_nt: TGTGCCAGCAGCTCCGGGACAGGGGATGGAAACACCATATATTTT; cdr3_aa: CASSSGTGDGNTIYF
v_call: TRBV7-9; j_call: TRBJ2-5; clone_size: .; cdr3_length: 14; d_call: TRBD1; cdr3_nt: TGTGCCAGCAGCCTAAGACAGGGGCCAGAGACCCAGTACTTC; cdr3_aa: CASSLRQGPETQYF
v_call: TRBV19; j_call: TRBJ2-5; clone_size: .; cdr3_length: 15; d_call: TRBD2; cdr3_nt: TGTGCCAGTAGTCTTCTAGCGGGGGGACAAGAGACCCAGTACTTC; cdr3_aa: CASSLLAGGQETQYF
v_call: TRBV28; j_call: TRBJ2-2; clone_size: .; cdr3_length: 15; d_call: TRBD2; cdr3_nt: TGTGCCAGCAGTCGGACTAGCGGGAGATCCGGGGAGCTGTTTTTT; cdr3_aa: CASSRTSGRSGELFF
v_call: TRBV7-6; j_call: TRBJ1-4; clone_size: .; cdr3_length: 14; d_call: TRBD1; cdr3_nt: TGTGCCAGCAGCTCCGGACAGGGTCGGGGAAAACTGTTTTTT; cdr3_aa: CASSSGQGRGKLFF
v_call: TRBV7-9; j_call: TRBJ1-4; clone_size: .; cdr3_length: 18; d_call: TRBD1; cdr3_nt: TGTGCCAGCAGCCAGTCCGGGACAGTACTAAAAGGGGCTGAAAAACTGTTTTTT; cdr3_aa: CASSQSGTVLKGAEKLFF
v_call: TRBV27; j_call: TRBJ2-7; clone_size: .; cdr3_length: 17; d_call: TRBD2; cdr3_nt: TGTGCCAGCAGTTTATCCCCAAAACTAGCGGGAGGCCACGAGCAGTACTTC; cdr3_aa: CASSLSPKLAGGHEQYF
v_call: TRBV28; j_call: TRBJ1-2; clone_size: .; cdr3_length: 11; d_call: TRBD1; cdr3_nt: TGTGCCAGCAGTTCCGACAGGGACTGCACCTTC; cdr3_aa: CASSSDRDCTF
v_call: TRBV25-1; j_call: TRBJ2-3; clone_size: .; cdr3_length: 15; d_call: .; cdr3_nt: TGTGCCAGCAGTGAAGGGACACGGAGCACAGATACGCAGTATTTT; cdr3_aa: CASSEGTRSTDTQYF
v_call: TRBV11-3; j_call: TRBJ2-6; clone_size: .; cdr3_length: 20; d_call: TRBD1; cdr3_nt: TGTGCCAGCAGCCCCCACGGGACAGTGTACCTAGCCTCTGGGGCCAACGTCCTGACTTTC; cdr3_aa: CASSPHGTVYLASGANVLTF
v_call: TRBV7-2; j_call: TRBJ2-3; clone_size: .; cdr3_length: 17; d_call: TRBD2; cdr3_nt: TGTGCCAGCAGCTTCGGAAAGACTAGCGGTAGCACAGATACGCAGTATTTT; cdr3_aa: CASSFGKTSGSTDTQYF
v_call: TRBV30; j_call: TRBJ2-2; clone_size: once; cdr3_length: 15; d_call: TRBD1; cdr3_nt: TGTGCCTGGAACCAACAGGGGCGTGGAGTCCGGGAGCTGTTTTTT; cdr3_aa: CAWNQQGRGVRELFF
v_call: TRBV14; j_call: TRBJ2-1; clone_size: .; cdr3_length: 18; d_call: TRBD2; cdr3_nt: TGTGCCAGCAGCCCAAGGGCGGGAGCGCCTAACTCCTACAATGAGCAGTTCTTC; cdr3_aa: CASSPRAGAPNSYNEQFF
v_call: TRBV7-3; j_call: TRBJ2-1; clone_size: .; cdr3_length: 16; d_call: .; cdr3_nt: TGTGCCAGCAGCAAAATGGCGGGCCTGGGCTACAATGAGCAGTTCTTC; cdr3_aa: CASSKMAGLGYNEQFF